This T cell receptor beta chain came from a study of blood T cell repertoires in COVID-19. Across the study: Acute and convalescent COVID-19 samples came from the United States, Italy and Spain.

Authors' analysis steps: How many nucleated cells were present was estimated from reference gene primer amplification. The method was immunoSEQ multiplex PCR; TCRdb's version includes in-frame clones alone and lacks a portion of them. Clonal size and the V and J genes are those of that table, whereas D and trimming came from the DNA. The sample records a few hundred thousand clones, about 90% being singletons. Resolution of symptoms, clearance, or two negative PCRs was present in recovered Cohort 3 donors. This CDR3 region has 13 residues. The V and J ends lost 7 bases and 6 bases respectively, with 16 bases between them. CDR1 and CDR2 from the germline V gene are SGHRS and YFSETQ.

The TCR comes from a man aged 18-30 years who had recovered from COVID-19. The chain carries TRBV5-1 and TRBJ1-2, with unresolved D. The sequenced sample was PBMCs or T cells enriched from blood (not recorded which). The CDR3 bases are TGCGCCAGCTCCCCGTTGCAGGAAAATGGCTACACCTTC. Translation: CASSPLQENGYTF.